The 32 T cell receptor beta chains given below trace back to one sample, sequenced in a study of Graves' ophthalmopathy and Graves' hyperthyroidism. TCR beta CDR3 amplification used RNA transcripts. An opening RT-PCR round employed HTBI primers and preceded a second-round multiplex PCR. Via MiXCR, TCRdb re-called the multiplex PCR reads, giving one row per CDR3 protein. The repertoire includes tens of thousands of distinct CDR3 sequences, approximately 52% of them detected once, and more than 15% sits in the top ten. Sequenced sample: peripheral blood. The source of these receptors is an adult man with Graves' ophthalmopathy.

This clonotype was observed a single time. The V gene is TRBV7-9, the J gene TRBJ2-1; 11 positions match TRBD1. This CDR3 region has 15 residues. V was clipped by 4 bases and J by 8 bases; unmatched bases: 7. In germline, CDR1 is SEHNR, CDR2 FQNEAQ (reference sequence). CDR3 sequence reads: CASSYRDRGMDEQFF. As DNA, the CDR3 is TGTGCCAGCAGCTATCGGGACAGGGGGATGGATGAGCAGTTCTTC.

This clonotype appeared once. V and J are TRBV7-2 and TRBJ2-5, with D maybe TRBD2 (6 bases). V was clipped by 3 bases and J by 0 bases, with 14 bases between them. CDR3 length: 16 residues. Germline assignment: CDR1 SGHTA and CDR2 FQGNSA. The CDR3 DNA reads as TGTGCCAGCAGCTTTAGGCCGGGGGAGAACCAAGAGACCCAGTACTTC. Its translation: CASSFRPGENQETQYF.

This clonotype has a count of ten or more. The V gene is TRBV7-9, the J gene TRBJ1-1; no clear D. This CDR3 comprises 13 residues. V gave up 5 bases and J gave up 0 bases, with 7 bases separating them. CDR1 and CDR2 (germline): SEHNR, FQNEAQ (reference sequence). CDR3 residues: CASSTLVNTEAFF. As DNA, the CDR3 is TGTGCCAGCAGCACCCTAGTGAACACTGAAGCTTTCTTT.

A single count supports this clonotype. The rearrangement joins TRBV15 to TRBJ1-2; 9 nucleotides agree with TRBD1. The CDR3 runs to 16 residues. The trim removed 0 bases at V and 2 bases at J, leaving 4 bases unmatched. Germline V gives CDR1 LNHNV, CDR2 YYDKDF (reference sequence). The CDR3 DNA sequence: TGTGCCACCAGCAGAGATCGCGGGACAGGGAACTATGGCTACACCTTC. Translating it yields CATSRDRGTGNYGYTF.

As for this clonotype: One junction end does not reproduce the germline sequence, and a read error may be involved. This sequence joins TRBV4-2 and TRBJ2-1; 8 positions match TRBD2. This CDR3 is built from 16 residues. The germline gives CDR1 LGHNA, CDR2 YNFKEQ. CDR3 in DNA: TGTGCTAGCAGTCACGAGGGACTAGTCTTAAATAATGAGCAGTTCTTC. The encoded protein is CASSHEGLVLNNEQFF.

This sequence joins TRBV19 and TRBJ2-3, with 9 nucleotides matching TRBD2. The CDR3 covers 15 residues. From germline, CDR1 is LNHDA and CDR2 SQIVND (reference sequence). Trimming at V came to 3 bases and at J to 4 bases, leaving 5 bases not matched to a gene. The CDR3 is CASSMSGGLADTQYF. As DNA, the CDR3 is TGTGCCAGTAGTATGAGCGGGGGGTTGGCAGATACGCAGTATTTT.

This clonotype was observed many times. The CDR3 region is CASSLGLAGGHQETQYF. The DNA for the CDR3 is TGTGCCAGCAGTTTGGGACTAGCGGGAGGGCACCAAGAGACCCAGTACTTC. The chain joins TRBV7-6 to TRBJ2-5; 16 bases agree with TRBD2. The CDR3 covers 17 residues. V shed 6 bases, J shed 0 bases, and the junction held 4 bases outside the gene matches. Per the germline V gene, CDR1 is SGHVS and CDR2 is FNYEAQ.

This clonotype was picked up many times. This rearrangement joins TRBV6-2 or TRBV6-3 to TRBJ1-5; no firm D call. The germline V gene encodes CDR1 MNHEY and CDR2 SVGEGT. The CDR3 is made up of 14 amino acids. Trimming left V 4 bases short and J 0 bases short, with 7 bases between. CDR3 sequence (DNA): TGTGCCAGCAGTTTCGGGGTTAGCAATCAGCCCCAGCATTTT. Translation gives CASSFGVSNQPQHF.

This clonotype has at least ten counts. The genes are TRBV4-1 and TRBJ2-7, with no clear D. V lost 4 bases, J lost 1 base, and 17 bases lay in between. The V gene's germline CDR1 is MGHRA and CDR2 YSYEKL. The CDR3 loop spans 16 amino acids. DNA of the CDR3: TGCGCCAGCAGCCCTGTAAACAAAGGAAAATCCTACGAGCAGTACTTC. Protein: CASSPVNKGKSYEQYF.

This rearrangement joins TRBV5-1 to TRBJ2-7; possibly TRBD1 for D (6 bases). Trimming left V 3 bases short and J 1 base short, with 8 bases between. The germline CDR1 and CDR2 sequences are SGHRS and YFSETQ. This CDR3 has 13 residues. CDR3 sequence (DNA): TGCGCCAGCAGCTCCCAGGGGTCCTACGAGCAGTACTTC. Encoded protein: CASSSQGSYEQYF.

Concerning this clonotype: Likely a read error: the CDR3 ends without its conserved phenylalanine or tryptophan. The DNA is left out, because the CDR3 cannot be placed on it with certainty; the CDR3 is given as TCRdb lists it. The chain has TRBV5-1 and TRBJ2-6; the tabulated D call, TRBD1, remains unverified against the DNA. Germline values: CDR1 SGHRS, CDR2 YFSETQ. The CDR3 contains 8 residues when both ends are counted. CDR3 sequence: CASSLSTV.

In its sample, this clonotype was seen many times. This sequence joins TRBV6-1 and TRBJ1-2; perhaps TRBD1 as D (5 bases). The CDR3 spans 12 residues. Germline V gene lookup returns CDR1 MNHNS and CDR2 SASEGT. V was clipped by 7 bases and J by 8 bases, with 14 bases between them. As DNA, the CDR3 is TGTGCCAGCAACCTTTGGGACGGCGGCTACACCTTC. This sequence encodes CASNLWDGGYTF.

The J gene is TRBJ2-1, the V gene TRBV13; 12 bases fit TRBD2. Trimming removed 5 bases from V and 6 bases from J; junction bases left unmatched: 8. The CDR3 extends over 16 amino acids. Germline values: CDR1 PRHDT, CDR2 FYEKMQ (reference sequence). CDR3: CASSLRTSGNPNEQFF. CDR3 nucleotide sequence: TGTGCCAGCAGCCTTAGGACTAGCGGGAACCCCAATGAGCAGTTCTTC.

The chain recombines TRBV19 with TRBJ1-6; 9 nucleotides agree with TRBD1. Germline trimming cut 3 bases from V and 7 bases from J; bases unmatched to any gene: 4. There are 15 residues in the CDR3. Germline values: CDR1 LNHDA, CDR2 SQIVND (reference sequence). CDR3: CASSMGQGENSPLHF. The CDR3 DNA reads as TGTGCCAGTAGTATGGGACAGGGAGAGAATTCACCCCTCCACTTT.

This CDR3 is CSARGIRGLGEQYF. DNA of the CDR3: TGCAGTGCTAGGGGGATTCGGGGGTTAGGCGAGCAGTACTTC. The chain links TRBV20-1 to TRBJ2-7; a possible D gene is TRBD2 (6 bases). Germline V lookup: CDR1 DFQATT, CDR2 SNEGSKA (reference sequence). The V end lost 3 bases, the J end lost 6 bases, and 18 bases lay between the germline ends. This CDR3 contains 14 residues.

The genes are TRBV7-9 and TRBJ1-5; D gene unclear. This CDR3 spans 13 amino acids. Deletions cut 4 bases from V and 7 bases from J, with 11 bases between. CDR1 and CDR2 (germline): SEHNR, FQNEAQ (reference sequence). CDR3 in DNA: TGTGCCAGCAGCTATCGGGGAGGGCAGCCCCAGCATTTT. Protein product: CASSYRGGQPQHF.

CDR3 nucleotides: TGCAGTGCTAGTCGGCGGGTAAATTCACCCCTCCACTTT. Encoded protein: CSASRRVNSPLHF. The V call is TRBV20-1, the J call TRBJ1-6; D is undetermined. Per the germline V gene, CDR1 is DFQATT and CDR2 is SNEGSKA (reference sequence). CDR3 length equals 13 residues. V lost 3 bases, J lost 7 bases, and 10 bases lay in between.

This clonotype appeared many times. V and J are TRBV4-3 and TRBJ2-3; the D call may be TRBD1 or TRBD2 (5 bases each). CDR1 and CDR2 from the germline V gene are LGHNA and YSLEER. Trimming left V 2 bases short and J 6 bases short, with 15 bases between. This CDR3 is 15 amino acids long. CDR3 nucleotides: TGCGCCAGCAGCCAAAATAAACAAGGGGAGGATACGCAGTATTTT. This gives the protein CASSQNKQGEDTQYF.

This chain connects TRBV7-2 to TRBJ2-7; no clear D gene. The V gene's germline CDR1 is SGHTA and CDR2 FQGNSA. Trimming left V 7 bases short and J 2 bases short, with 15 bases between. This CDR3 contains 14 residues. DNA for the CDR3: TGTGCCAGCACCCTCACGACCGTTACCTACGAGCAGTACTTC. This codes for CASTLTTVTYEQYF.

Remarks on this clonotype: The junction and the germline gene differ at one end; a read error may be behind it. The chain combines TRBV7-3 with TRBJ2-7, with D possibly being TRBD2 (6 bases). Germline CDR1 reads SGHTA; CDR2 reads FQGTGA. This CDR3 spans 14 amino acids. The CDR3 sequence: CASSLSGTGGELYF. The CDR3 bases are TGTGCCAGCAGCTTAAGTGGGACGGGCGGGGAGCTGTACTTC.

The count of this clonotype is one. The chain carries TRBV5-6 and TRBJ2-7; D may be TRBD2 (7 bases). CDR3 length: 16 residues. The germline V gene has CDR1 SGHDT and CDR2 YYEEEE. CDR3 in amino acids: CASSGDGGGGPYEQYV. Written as DNA, the CDR3 is TGTGCCAGCAGTGGGGATGGGGGGGGCGGGCCCTACGAGCAGTACGTT.

This clonotype appeared many times. The CDR3 sequence: CSASQGSNIQYF. The CDR3 coding sequence is TGCAGTGCTAGTCAGGGCTCGAACATTCAGTACTTC. The rearrangement uses TRBV20-1 and TRBJ2-4; maybe TRBD1 (5 bases). Germline lookup yields CDR1 DFQATT and CDR2 SNEGSKA (reference sequence). V lost 3 bases and J 7 bases, leaving 10 bases between the germline ends. The CDR3 consists of 12 residues.

In its sample, this clonotype ranks as medium-sized. The chain uses TRBV15 and TRBJ2-7, with 9 bases identical to TRBD2. The germline V gene encodes CDR1 LNHNV and CDR2 YYDKDF (reference sequence). The CDR3 contains 15 residues. J gave up 4 bases and V 5 bases, and 9 bases lay outside the gene matches. The CDR3 region is CATSVGSGSLYEQYF. The CDR3 DNA sequence: TGTGCCACCAGCGTAGGTAGCGGGAGCCTGTACGAGCAGTACTTC.

The rearrangement joins TRBV9 to TRBJ2-1; D is perhaps TRBD1 (6 bases). Germline V gives CDR1 SGDLS, CDR2 YYNGEE. The CDR3 is 13 amino acids. V was shortened by 7 bases and J by 8 bases, with 16 bases between the two germline ends. Here the CDR3 DNA reads TGTGCCAGCTCATCGAGGGGGAGCGATGAGCAGTTCTTC. Translated, it gives CASSSRGSDEQFF.

This clonotype has ten or more counts. V and J are TRBV6-2 or TRBV6-3 and TRBJ2-5, with 13 bases matching TRBD2. The V and J ends lost 5 bases and 0 bases, in that order; junction bases with no gene match: 9. In germline, CDR1 is MNHEY, CDR2 SVGEGT. The CDR3 has 18 residues. CDR3 loop: CASSPNPGTSGNQETQYF. The CDR3 DNA follows: TGTGCCAGCAGTCCCAACCCCGGGACTAGCGGGAACCAAGAGACCCAGTACTTC.

To note about this clonotype: An end of the junction differs from the germline gene, which may be a read error. The V and J genes are TRBV19 and TRBJ1-2; D perhaps matches TRBD1 (6 bases). Germline values: CDR1 LNHDA, CDR2 SQIVND (reference sequence). CDR3 length: 18 residues. The CDR3 protein is CAGSMSHEGGATSYGYTF. The DNA of the CDR3 is TGTGCCGGTAGTATGTCTCATGAGGGGGGGGCGACTTCGTATGGCTACACCTTC. The whole variable domain, filled in from reference TRBV19 and TRBJ1-2, reads DGGITQSPKYLFRKEGQNVTLSCEQNLNHDAMYWYRQDPGQGLRLIYYSQIVNDFQKGDIAEGYSVSREKKESFPLTVTSAQKNPTAFYLCAGSMSHEGGATSYGYTFGSGTRLTVV.

A note on this clonotype: The final CDR3 position lacks the conserved phenylalanine or tryptophan, pointing to a likely read error. The chain carries TRBV10-3 and TRBJ2-1; D is perhaps TRBD1 or TRBD2 (6 bases each). The CDR3 is 14 residues long. The germline V gene encodes CDR1 ENHRY and CDR2 SYGVKD. The CDR3 spells CAISLESRDNKQFL. Written as DNA, the CDR3 is TGTGCCATCAGCCTCGAGTCGCGGGACAATAAGCAGTTCCTC.

This clonotype was seen repeatedly, ten times or more. The genes are TRBV5-1 and TRBJ2-5; a weak D match, TRBD1 (6 bases). Trimming took off 0 bases at V and 0 bases at J, with 12 bases between the two ends. Germline CDR1 is SGHRS and CDR2 is YFSETQ. The CDR3 is 16 residues long. In DNA form, the CDR3 reads TGCGCCAGCAGCTTGGGGGGGCGGACAGACCAAGAGACCCAGTACTTC. As protein: CASSLGGRTDQETQYF.

This clonotype has ten or more counts. V gene TRBV5-6 combines with J gene TRBJ1-1; possible D gene TRBD1, 5 bases. The CDR3 loop spans 12 amino acids. Germline loops: CDR1 SGHDT, CDR2 YYEEEE. The ends were cut back, 2 bases at V and 6 bases at J, with 8 bases in the middle. The CDR3 DNA sequence: TGTGCCAGCAGCTTCAGAGGGGCTGAAGCTTTCTTT. Its protein product is CASSFRGAEAFF.

This chain links TRBV29-1 with TRBJ1-2; TRBD1 agrees at 9 bases. This CDR3 contains 14 residues. Germline CDR1 SQVTM, CDR2 ANQGSEA. The ends lost 6 bases at V and 8 bases at J; junction bases unmatched: 13. The CDR3 loop reads CSVRTGAPISGYTF. The CDR3 nucleotides are TGCAGCGTCCGGACAGGGGCGCCTATATCCGGCTACACCTTC.

V and J are TRBV5-1 and TRBJ1-5; D might be TRBD1 (5 bases). Germline CDR1 SGHRS, CDR2 YFSETQ. CDR3 size: 15 residues. Trimming pared 4 bases from V and 6 bases from J, leaving 17 bases between. CDR3 nucleotides: TGCGCCAGCAGCACGGAGGGGCTGTTGGGTCAGCCCCAGCATTTT. Protein sequence: CASSTEGLLGQPQHF.

This clonotype was observed a few times. V and J are TRBV11-2 and TRBJ2-7, with D possibly being TRBD2 (6 bases). This CDR3 region has 17 residues. V gave up 3 bases and J gave up 2 bases, with 20 bases separating them. Germline V gene data show CDR1 as SGHAT and CDR2 as FQNNGV. DNA for the CDR3: TGTGCCAGCAGCTTCTCTGGGAGGTACGAACCCCCCTACGAGCAGTACTTC. Amino acid sequence: CASSFSGRYEPPYEQYF. Together with reference TRBV11-2 and TRBJ2-7, the CDR3 gives the full variable domain: EAGVAQSPRYKIIEKRQSVAFWCNPISGHATLYWYQQILGQGPKLLIQFQNNGVVDDSQLPKDRFSAERLKGVDSTLKIQPAKLEDSAVYLCASSFSGRYEPPYEQYFGPGTRLTVT.